Presented here are 28 T cell receptor beta chains from one specimen sequenced in a study of T cells expressing NK-cell markers. TCRdb reprocessed the 5' RACE reads and reports one entry per CDR3 protein, with no DNA. The table lists hundreds of thousands of distinct CDR3 sequences. The specimen sequenced was blood T cells: a sorted CD56 or NKG2C T cell subset, CD4+ or CD8+ T cells, or bulk PBMC T cells (not recorded which). These TCRs come from a man aged 18-69 years in good health.

V gene TRBV5-4 combines with J gene TRBJ1-2. This CDR3 is built from 19 residues. Germline V CDR1 and CDR2: SGHNT, YYREEE (reference sequence). CDR3 residues: CASSLGYPGRLNSNYGYTF.

The chain has TRBV27 and TRBJ2-5; TCRdb's assignment of TRBD1 cannot be checked, as there is no DNA. The CDR3 contains 13 residues. Looked up from germline, CDR1 is MNHEY and CDR2 is SMNVEV (reference sequence). CDR3 sequence: CASSSGPTETQYF.

V and J are TRBV18 and TRBJ1-4; TCRdb outputs TRBD1, but without DNA this stays unchecked. CDR1 KGHSH and CDR2 LQKENI come from the germline V gene. The CDR3 is made up of 13 amino acids. The CDR3 region is CASSGGQHEKLFF.

The chain recombines TRBV3-1 with TRBJ2-5; TCRdb names TRBD2, which stays unverified in the absence of DNA. The CDR3 is made up of 13 amino acids. Germline-derived CDR1 and CDR2 are LGHDT and YNNKEL (reference sequence). CDR3 in amino acids: CASSHYSGGTQYF.

The genes are TRBV29-1 and TRBJ2-7. The CDR3 sequence is 12 residues long. Germline loops: CDR1 SQVTM, CDR2 ANQGSEA. CDR3 sequence reads: CSVEDMNYEQYF.

The rearrangement links TRBV14 to TRBJ1-1; TCRdb reports TRBD1, a call that lacks DNA to check it against. CDR3 length: 15 amino acids. Germline CDR1 SGHDN, CDR2 FVKESK. CDR3 region: CASSQIRGQIFEAFF.

This sequence joins TRBV19 and TRBJ2-7. Germline V lookup: CDR1 LNHDA, CDR2 SQIVND (reference sequence). The CDR3 is made up of 14 amino acids. The CDR3: CASSVVGRPYEQYF.

This rearrangement joins TRBV9 to TRBJ2-2; TCRdb picks TRBD1, but there is no DNA to check that call. Germline-derived CDR1 and CDR2 are SGDLS and YYNGEE. This CDR3 is built from 16 residues. CDR3 protein: CASSVRTGRDTGELFF.

The chain has TRBV19 and TRBJ2-7; TCRdb's D call of TRBD1 is untestable without DNA. In germline, CDR1 is LNHDA, CDR2 SQIVND (reference sequence). CDR3 length: 14 residues. CDR3 sequence: CASSTTGVIGEQYF.

The chain joins TRBV5-4 to TRBJ2-7. The CDR3 covers 14 residues. Per germline, CDR1 SGHNT and CDR2 YYREEE (reference sequence). Here the CDR3 reads CASSKERGLYEQYF. Together with reference TRBV5-4 and TRBJ2-7, the CDR3 gives the full variable domain: ETGVTQSPTHLIKTRGQQVTLRCSSQSGHNTVSWYQQALGQGPQFIFQYYREEENGRGNFPPRFSGLQFPNYSSELNVNALELDDSALYLCASSKERGLYEQYFGPGTRLTVT.

This chain joins TRBV7-2 and TRBJ1-2. The length of the CDR3 is 11 residues. Germline V gene sequence: CDR1 SGHTA, CDR2 FQGNSA. The CDR3 is CASSPLLGYTF.

The CDR3 sequence is CSARKGQIYNEQFF. The V gene is TRBV20-1, the J gene TRBJ2-1; absent DNA, TCRdb's TRBD1 call cannot be checked. The CDR3 is 14 amino acids. CDR1 is DFQATT, CDR2 SNEGSKA, per germline (reference sequence).

The genes are TRBV25-1 and TRBJ2-5; absent DNA, TCRdb's TRBD2 call cannot be checked. The CDR3 length is 19 residues. Per the germline V gene, CDR1 is MGHDK and CDR2 is SYGVNS. CDR3 protein: CASSDPMREGLAGLETQYF.

The chain employs TRBV28 and TRBJ2-7; the TRBD2 assignment by TCRdb is unverifiable without DNA. Germline assignment: CDR1 MDHEN and CDR2 SYDVKM. The CDR3 contains 14 residues. The CDR3 region is CASHVAGGDDEQYF.

This rearrangement joins TRBV29-1 to TRBJ1-2; TCRdb calls TRBD1, which cannot be checked without DNA. From germline, CDR1 is SQVTM and CDR2 ANQGSEA. CDR3 size: 14 residues. CDR3 amino acids: CSVPAGHFNYGYTF.

The chain links TRBV6-1 to TRBJ2-3; there is no DNA to check the TCRdb D call of TRBD1. Germline V CDR1 and CDR2: MNHNS, SASEGT. This CDR3 spans 14 amino acids. The CDR3 region is CASSDSSRGATQYF.

V gene TRBV10-3 combines with J gene TRBJ2-1; absent DNA, TCRdb's TRBD1 call cannot be checked. The V gene's germline CDR1 is ENHRY and CDR2 SYGVKD. The CDR3 loop spans 15 amino acids. CDR3 amino acids: CAIKPGTGTYNEQFF.

The chain carries TRBV6-1 and TRBJ2-3; there is no DNA to check the TCRdb D call of TRBD1. Per germline, CDR1 MNHNS and CDR2 SASEGT. This CDR3 has 14 residues. CDR3 sequence: CASSGHRGIDTQYF.

This chain uses TRBV7-9 with TRBJ1-6. Germline CDR1 reads SEHNR; CDR2 reads FQNEAQ (reference sequence). The CDR3 sequence is 15 residues long. CDR3 amino acids: CASSYGGREGSPLHF.

The chain uses TRBV4-2 and TRBJ2-7; TCRdb calls TRBD2, which cannot be checked without DNA. The CDR3 extends over 15 amino acids. Germline lookup yields CDR1 LGHNA and CDR2 YNFKEQ. CDR3 sequence reads: CASSERASGGYEQYF.

The CDR3 here is CASSLLPALSTDTQYF. The J gene is TRBJ2-3, the V gene TRBV11-2; the TRBD1 assignment by TCRdb is unverifiable without DNA. The CDR3 sequence is 16 residues long. Per germline, CDR1 SGHAT and CDR2 FQNNGV.

V is TRBV18 and J is TRBJ2-7; TCRdb indicates TRBD1, and absent DNA this call remains unverified. CDR1 and CDR2 (germline): KGHSH, LQKENI. The CDR3 runs 14 residues. CDR3 region: CASSPESGIYEQYF.

The gene calls are TRBV24-1 and TRBJ2-7; TCRdb returns TRBD1, unconfirmable since there is no DNA. This CDR3 is built from 13 residues. Germline V gene sequence: CDR1 KGHDR, CDR2 SFDVKD. This chain's CDR3 is CAADPGQGYEQYF.

The J gene is TRBJ1-6, the V gene TRBV7-9. The CDR3 covers 14 residues. Per the germline V gene, CDR1 is SEHNR and CDR2 is FQNEAQ (reference sequence). The CDR3 reads CASSSELLDSPLHF.

This chain links TRBV5-1 with TRBJ2-3. This CDR3 spans 13 amino acids. Germline loops: CDR1 SGHRS, CDR2 YFSETQ. The CDR3 protein is CASSLVVTDTQYF.

The chain recombines TRBV18 with TRBJ2-1; as DNA is missing, the TRBD2 call by TCRdb cannot be tested. This CDR3 has 19 residues. The germline V gene encodes CDR1 KGHSH and CDR2 LQKENI. This chain's CDR3 is CASSPVSSGGSNAGNEQFF. Together with reference TRBV18 and TRBJ2-1, the CDR3 gives the full variable domain: NAGVMQNPRHLVRRRGQEARLRCSPMKGHSHVYWYRQLPEEGLKFMVYLQKENIIDESGMPKERFSAEFPKEGPSILRIQQVVRGDSAAYFCASSPVSSGGSNAGNEQFFGPGTRLTVL.

The V and J genes are TRBV2 and TRBJ2-7; there is no DNA to check the TCRdb D call of TRBD1. Germline CDR1 reads SNHLY; CDR2 reads FYNNEI. This CDR3 contains 15 residues. CDR3 sequence: CASSESQETSYEQYF.

This chain's CDR3 is CASSPPRGVGYSYNEQFF. The gene calls are TRBV19 and TRBJ2-1; the D gene TCRdb calls, TRBD1, cannot be checked with no DNA. Germline lookup yields CDR1 LNHDA and CDR2 SQIVND (reference sequence). The CDR3 runs to 18 residues.